This T cell receptor (beta chain) is drawn from a study of shared clonotypes between healthy human individuals. Trimming left V 1 base short and J 3 bases short, with 16 bases between. Germline V gives CDR1 SEHNR, CDR2 FQNEAQ (reference sequence). The CDR3 is 17 amino acids. Using immunoSEQ multiplex PCR, the repertoire was profiled, and TCRdb retains in-frame clones only, with some absent. The data contain more than 2 million clones, 95% of them singletons. V gene TRBV7-9 combines with J gene TRBJ2-4, with D perhaps TRBD2 (6 bases). The sequence was obtained from a young man in good health. The material sequenced was naive CD4+ T cells sorted from blood. Subset specified: CD45RA+ positively selected. The CDR3, as DNA: TGTGCCAGCAGCTTAGAAAGCTGGGCGCGGGGCAAAAACATTCAGTACTTC. Translation: CASSLESWARGKNIQYF.